This T cell receptor (beta chain) was retrieved from a study of shared clonotypes between healthy human individuals. Study in general: In total, the donors were two women and a few men aged 18 to 49.

CDR3 length equals 13 residues. CD4+ cells underwent separation, giving CD45RA+ naive and CD45RA-negative memory subsets. The repertoire was sequenced with immunoSEQ multiplex PCR; TCRdb's copy has only in-frame clones and lacks some. The profile shows roughly 760,000 clones, around 72% of them singletons. The chain links TRBV21-1 to TRBJ1-1. TRBV21-1 is labeled a pseudogene. The TCR originated in a woman in her twenties or thirties in good health. The sample comprised memory CD4+ T cells sorted from blood. The subset: CD45RA-negative fraction. CDR3 sequence: CASLRLGDTEAFF. In DNA, the CDR3 is TGTGCCAGCCTTAGATTGGGGGACACTGAAGCTTTCTTT.